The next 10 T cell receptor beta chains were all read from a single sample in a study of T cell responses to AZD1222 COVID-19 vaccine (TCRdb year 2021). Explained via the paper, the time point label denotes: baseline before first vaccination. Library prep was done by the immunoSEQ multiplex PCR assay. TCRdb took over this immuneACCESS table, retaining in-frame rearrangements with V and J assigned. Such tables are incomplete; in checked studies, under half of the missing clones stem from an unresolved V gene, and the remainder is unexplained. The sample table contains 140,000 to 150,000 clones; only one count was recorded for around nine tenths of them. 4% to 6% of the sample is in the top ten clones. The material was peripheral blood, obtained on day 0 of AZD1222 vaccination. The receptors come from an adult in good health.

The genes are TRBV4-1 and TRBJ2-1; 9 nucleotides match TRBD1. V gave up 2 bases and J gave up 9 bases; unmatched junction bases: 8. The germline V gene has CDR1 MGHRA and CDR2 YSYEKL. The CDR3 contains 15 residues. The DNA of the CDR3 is TGCGCCAGCAGCCAACCGGGACAGGGATACCCTGAGCAGTTCTTC. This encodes CASSQPGQGYPEQFF.

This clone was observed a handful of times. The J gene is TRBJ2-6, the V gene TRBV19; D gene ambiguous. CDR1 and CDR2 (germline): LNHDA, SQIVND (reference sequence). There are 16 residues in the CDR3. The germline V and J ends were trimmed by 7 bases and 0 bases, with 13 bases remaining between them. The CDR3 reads CASTGPTYSGANVLTF. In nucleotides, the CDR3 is TGTGCCAGTACCGGACCGACGTACTCTGGGGCCAACGTCCTGACTTTC.

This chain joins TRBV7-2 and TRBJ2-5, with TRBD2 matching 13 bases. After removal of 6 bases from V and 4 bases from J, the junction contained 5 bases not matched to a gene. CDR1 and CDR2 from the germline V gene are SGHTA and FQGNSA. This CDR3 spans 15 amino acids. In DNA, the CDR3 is TGTGCCAGCAGTACTAGCGGGGGGGAAGGAGAGACCCAGTACTTC. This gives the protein CASSTSGGEGETQYF.

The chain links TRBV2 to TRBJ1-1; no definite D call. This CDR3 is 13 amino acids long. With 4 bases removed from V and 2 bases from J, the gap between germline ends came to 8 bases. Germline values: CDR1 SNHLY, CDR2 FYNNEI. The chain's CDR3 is CASSVKVNTEAFF. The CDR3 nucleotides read TGTGCCAGCAGTGTCAAGGTAAACACTGAAGCTTTCTTT.

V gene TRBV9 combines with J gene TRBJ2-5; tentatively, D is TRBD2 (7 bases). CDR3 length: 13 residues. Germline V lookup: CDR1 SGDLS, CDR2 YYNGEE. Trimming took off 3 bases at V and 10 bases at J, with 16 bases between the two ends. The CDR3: CASSEAGASNQYF. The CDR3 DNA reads TGTGCCAGCAGCGAGGCGGGGGCCAGTAACCAGTACTTC.

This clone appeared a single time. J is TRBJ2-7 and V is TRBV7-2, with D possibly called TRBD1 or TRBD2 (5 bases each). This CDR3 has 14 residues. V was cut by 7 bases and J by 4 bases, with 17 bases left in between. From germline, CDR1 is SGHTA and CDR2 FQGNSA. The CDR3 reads CASNLGTISYEQYF. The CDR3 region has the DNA TGTGCCAGCAACTTGGGGACCATCAGTTACGAGCAGTACTTC.

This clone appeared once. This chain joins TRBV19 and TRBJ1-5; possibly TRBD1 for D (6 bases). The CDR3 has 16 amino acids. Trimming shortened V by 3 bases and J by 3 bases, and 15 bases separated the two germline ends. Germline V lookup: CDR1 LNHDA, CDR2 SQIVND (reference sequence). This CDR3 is CASSIRWPGDNQPQHF. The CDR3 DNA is TGTGCCAGTAGTATTAGATGGCCAGGGGACAATCAGCCCCAGCATTTT.

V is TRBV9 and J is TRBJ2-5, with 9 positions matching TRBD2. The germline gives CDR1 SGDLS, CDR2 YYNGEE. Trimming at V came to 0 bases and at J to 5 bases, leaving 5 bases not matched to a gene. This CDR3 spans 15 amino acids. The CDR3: CASSVVSGSAETQYF. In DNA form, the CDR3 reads TGTGCCAGCAGCGTAGTTAGCGGGAGTGCGGAGACCCAGTACTTC.

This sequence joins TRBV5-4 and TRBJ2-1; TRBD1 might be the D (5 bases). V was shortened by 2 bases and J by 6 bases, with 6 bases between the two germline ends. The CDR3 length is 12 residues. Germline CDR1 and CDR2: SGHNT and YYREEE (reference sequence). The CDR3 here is CASSLDSNEQFF. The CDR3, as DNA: TGTGCCAGCAGCTTAGACAGCAATGAGCAGTTCTTC.

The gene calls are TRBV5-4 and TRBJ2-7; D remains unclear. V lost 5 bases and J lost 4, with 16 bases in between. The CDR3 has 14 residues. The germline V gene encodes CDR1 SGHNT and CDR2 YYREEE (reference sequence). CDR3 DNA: TGTGCCAGCAGGCCCGACGAGGATTTTTACGAGCAGTACTTC. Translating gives CASRPDEDFYEQYF.